The 30 T cell receptor beta chains below all came from one sample that was sequenced in a study of OX40 agonist ivuxolimab in advanced cancers. The assay was immunoSEQ multiplex PCR, and TCRdb's table has in-frame clones only and misses some. The sample shows about 45,000 clones, approximately 80% of them seen only once. The sample here was CD4+ or CD8+ T cells sorted from blood, taken in a trial of the OX40 agonist ivuxolimab. Source of these receptors: an adult with an advanced solid tumor such as melanoma, head and neck, liver or kidney cancer.

This chain uses TRBV23-1 with TRBJ1-1, with TRBD1 identical over 11 bases. TRBV23-1 is classed as an ORF, of uncertain function. V trimming: 1 base; J trimming: 5 bases; junction bases outside the gene matches: 9. The CDR3 consists of 17 residues. The CDR3 nucleotides are TGCGCCAGCAGTCAATTGTGTATCGGACAGGGGGCGACTGAAGCTTTCTTT. This translates into CASSQLCIGQGATEAFF.

This clone was detected a few times. The chain joins TRBV2 to TRBJ1-2, with D hard to call. V lost 8 bases to trimming and J lost 7 bases, with 11 bases between them. The CDR3 length is 11 residues. CDR1 and CDR2 (germline): SNHLY, FYNNEI. In nucleotides, the CDR3 is TGTGCCAGCCGAGAAAGGGTTGGCTACACCTTC. Translation gives CASRERVGYTF. The whole variable domain, remainder taken from reference TRBV2 and TRBJ1-2, is EPEVTQTPSHQVTQMGQEVILRCVPISNHLYFYWYRQILGQKVEFLVSFYNNEISEKSEIFDDQFSVERPDGSNFTLKIRSTKLEDSAMYFCASRERVGYTFGSGTRLTVV.

J is TRBJ1-1 and V is TRBV6-1; unclear D gene. V was pared by 8 bases and J by 1 base, with 11 bases between. This CDR3 has 13 residues. Germline V gives CDR1 MNHNS, CDR2 SASEGT. CDR3 sequence (DNA): TGTGCCAGCTTTAACAGAAAGAACACTGAAGCTTTCTTT. This codes for CASFNRKNTEAFF.

The CDR3: CASSIDLTGFGGYTF. Here the CDR3 DNA reads TGTGCCAGTAGTATAGATCTGACAGGTTTTGGTGGCTACACCTTC. The genes are TRBV19 and TRBJ1-2; TRBD1 might be the D (6 bases). Between the trimmed V and J ends, which lost 0 bases and 7 bases, there was a span of 15 bases. CDR3 size: 15 residues. Germline loops: CDR1 LNHDA, CDR2 SQIVND (reference sequence).

This sequence joins TRBV7-9 and TRBJ1-2, with 8 bases that match TRBD1. The CDR3 sequence is 15 residues long. Germline CDR1 SEHNR, CDR2 FQNEAQ (reference sequence). After removal of 1 base from V and 3 bases from J, the junction contained 4 bases not matched to a gene. Here the CDR3 DNA reads TGTGCCAGCAGCTTAGGCGCAGGGGGCGACTATGGCTACACCTTC. Amino acid sequence: CASSLGAGGDYGYTF.

V is TRBV6-5 and J is TRBJ1-4, with 7 bases that match TRBD1. V gave up 0 bases and J gave up 8 bases; unmatched junction bases: 6. The CDR3 covers 15 residues. Germline V gene data show CDR1 as MNHEY and CDR2 as SVGAGI. The CDR3 bases are TGTGCCAGCAGTTACTCGACAGGGTCCCGGGAAAAACTGTTTTTT. It codes for CASSYSTGSREKLFF.

V usage is TRBV5-6 and J usage is TRBJ2-4; D not certain. CDR3 length: 13 residues. Trimming left V 4 bases short and J 10 bases short, with 15 bases between. Germline CDR1 SGHDT, CDR2 YYEEEE. The CDR3 sequence: CASSLGRQLIQYF. The CDR3 DNA reads as TGTGCCAGCAGCCTGGGAAGGCAGCTTATTCAGTACTTC.

This clone was detected only once. V and J are TRBV7-2 and TRBJ2-4; 14 bases map to TRBD2. Germline CDR1 and CDR2: SGHTA and FQGNSA. The CDR3 loop spans 18 amino acids. Unmatched junction bases numbered 10, after V lost 4 bases and J lost 5 bases. The CDR3 loop is CASSSGLAGASGQNIQYF. In DNA form, the CDR3 reads TGTGCCAGCAGCTCGGGACTAGCGGGGGCCTCGGGGCAAAACATTCAGTACTTC.

This chain links TRBV10-1 with TRBJ2-2, with a weak D call TRBD2 (5 bases). The V gene's germline CDR1 is WNHNN and CDR2 SYGVQD (reference sequence). The V end was cut by 3 bases, the J end by 6 bases, with 26 bases between. This CDR3 region has 19 residues. This chain's CDR3 is CASSDQTWRARIVAGELFF. The CDR3 coding sequence is TGCGCCAGCAGTGATCAAACTTGGCGGGCGCGCATTGTTGCCGGGGAGCTGTTTTTT.

The J gene is TRBJ2-3, the V gene TRBV2; 9 bases align to TRBD1. The CDR3 contains 12 residues. The trim removed 11 bases at V and 4 bases at J, leaving 4 bases unmatched. Germline assignment: CDR1 SNHLY and CDR2 FYNNEI. The DNA for the CDR3 is TGTGCCGGCACAGGGGGCCCAGATACGCAGTATTTT. It yields the protein CAGTGGPDTQYF.

This clone was counted only a few times. This chain joins TRBV25-1 and TRBJ1-1, with no clear D. Germline-derived CDR1 and CDR2 are MGHDK and SYGVNS. The CDR3 totals 11 residues. The V and J ends lost 6 bases and 6 bases respectively, with 8 bases between them. CDR3 nucleotides: TGTGCCAGCAGGGGATTGGCTGAAGCTTTCTTT. Amino acids: CASRGLAEAFF.

This chain links TRBV13 with TRBJ2-7; the D is unclear. CDR3 size: 11 residues. V lost 5 bases, J lost 2 bases, and 4 bases lay in between. From germline, CDR1 is PRHDT and CDR2 FYEKMQ (reference sequence). In nucleotides, the CDR3 is TGTGCCAGCAGCCTGACCTACGAGCAGTACTTC. This translates into CASSLTYEQYF.

The V call is TRBV15, the J call TRBJ1-2, with 8 nucleotides matching TRBD1. V was pared by 1 base and J by 8 bases, with 6 bases of the junction left unmatched. CDR3 length: 14 residues. CDR1 is LNHNV, CDR2 YYDKDF, per germline (reference sequence). CDR3 in amino acids: CATSRGTGRLGYTF. DNA for the CDR3: TGTGCCACCAGCAGAGGGACAGGGAGATTGGGCTACACCTTC.

This clone was seen a single time. The chain recombines TRBV7-6 with TRBJ1-4; D may be TRBD1 (5 bases). This CDR3 region has 13 residues. Trimming cost V 5 bases and J 8 bases, with 12 bases left between them. From germline, CDR1 is SGHVS and CDR2 FNYEAQ. The CDR3 DNA sequence: TGTGCCAGCAGCGTTTTGACAGAAGAAAAACTGTTTTTT. The encoded protein is CASSVLTEEKLFF.

The chain employs TRBV2 and TRBJ2-1; TRBD1 or TRBD2 may be the D gene (5 bases each). CDR3 length: 10 amino acids. Trimming removed 10 bases at V and 9 bases at J, with 10 bases between. CDR1 is SNHLY and CDR2 is FYNNEI in the germline V gene. CDR3 nucleotide sequence: TGTGCCACCTATGGGGGTGAGCAGTTCTTC. Protein sequence: CATYGGEQFF.

V is TRBV6-5 and J is TRBJ2-1, with a tentative D call TRBD1 (6 bases). The CDR3 contains 16 residues. Germline assignment: CDR1 MNHEY and CDR2 SVGAGI. V lost 0 bases and J 1 base, leaving 10 bases between the germline ends. For the CDR3, the DNA is TGTGCCAGCAGTTACTCAACAGGGCTTTCCTACAATGAGCAGTTCTTC. It is translated as CASSYSTGLSYNEQFF.

This clone was seen only once. The V call is TRBV19, the J call TRBJ1-1; the D is unclear. V lost 5 bases and J 1 base, leaving 11 bases between the germline ends. CDR3 length equals 14 residues. Germline CDR1 reads LNHDA; CDR2 reads SQIVND (reference sequence). In DNA form, the CDR3 reads TGTGCCAGTAGTGAGGACTGGCCGAACACTGAAGCTTTCTTT. It yields the protein CASSEDWPNTEAFF.

This rearrangement joins TRBV6-1 to TRBJ1-1; 7 nucleotides align to TRBD1. The CDR3 is made up of 15 amino acids. Looked up from germline, CDR1 is MNHNS and CDR2 is SASEGT. V shed 2 bases and J 4 bases; nucleotides not matched to a gene: 7. As DNA, the CDR3 is TGTGCCAGCAGTGAATGGGCAGGGGGGACCACTGAAGCTTTCTTT. Translated: CASSEWAGGTTEAFF.

The chain combines TRBV6-1 with TRBJ1-2; TRBD1 matches 9 bases. Germline CDR1 and CDR2: MNHNS and SASEGT. The J segment lost 1 base and the V segment lost 6 bases, leaving 6 bases of the junction unmatched. The CDR3 is 15 residues long. This CDR3 is CASRTGTGINYGYTF. The CDR3 coding sequence is TGTGCCAGCAGGACCGGGACAGGGATTAACTATGGCTACACCTTC.

This chain connects TRBV19 to TRBJ1-1, with a weak D call TRBD1 (5 bases). V shed 7 bases and J shed 0 bases, with 12 bases lying between them. In germline, CDR1 is LNHDA, CDR2 SQIVND (reference sequence). The CDR3 length is 14 residues. CDR3 residues: CASTRGPMNTEAFF. CDR3 DNA sequence: TGTGCCAGTACCCGGGGCCCAATGAACACTGAAGCTTTCTTT.

The V and J genes are TRBV6-5 and TRBJ2-5; D remains ambiguous. Trimming shortened V by 3 bases and J by 0 bases, and 8 bases separated the two germline ends. The CDR3 contains 14 residues. Germline V gene lookup returns CDR1 MNHEY and CDR2 SVGAGI. The CDR3 sequence is CASSYFDYQETQYF. The CDR3 nucleotides read TGTGCCAGCAGTTATTTCGACTACCAAGAGACCCAGTACTTC.

This clone was found once. The rearrangement joins TRBV5-8 to TRBJ2-3, with 7 bases that match TRBD1. Unmatched junction bases numbered 10, after V lost 6 bases and J lost 0 bases. Looked up from germline, CDR1 is SGHTS and CDR2 is YDEGEE. CDR3 length equals 16 residues. In nucleotides, the CDR3 is TGTGCCAGCATCGTTCCGGGACAGTCTAGCACAGATACGCAGTATTTT. Protein sequence: CASIVPGQSSTDTQYF.

The rearrangement links TRBV11-2 to TRBJ2-2; maybe TRBD1 (5 bases). Per germline, CDR1 SGHAT and CDR2 FQNNGV. There are 19 residues in the CDR3. With 5 bases removed from V and 0 bases from J, the gap between germline ends came to 22 bases. In nucleotides, the CDR3 is TGTGCCAGCAGCACAAACCTACAGGACCCCTTCACGAACACCGGGGAGCTGTTTTTT. Its translation is CASSTNLQDPFTNTGELFF.

The gene calls are TRBV6-1 and TRBJ1-1; no clear D gene. V was clipped by 10 bases and J by 0 bases, with 15 bases between them. CDR3 length: 14 amino acids. Germline CDR1 reads MNHNS; CDR2 reads SASEGT. The CDR3: CATLSWEMNTEAFF. DNA of the CDR3: TGTGCCACCCTAAGCTGGGAAATGAACACTGAAGCTTTCTTT.

The chain is built from TRBV29-1 and TRBJ2-7; possibly TRBD1 for D (6 bases). CDR3 size: 15 residues. In germline, CDR1 is SQVTM, CDR2 ANQGSEA. Between the trimmed V and J ends, which lost 5 bases and 0 bases, there was a span of 17 bases. CDR3 sequence: CSVRDTETLSYEQYF. In nucleotides, the CDR3 is TGCAGCGTTCGGGACACAGAAACCCTCTCCTACGAGCAGTACTTC.

The V gene is TRBV12-2, the J gene TRBJ1-5; the D segment call TRBD1 is taken from the table without a DNA check. TRBV12-2 is shown as a pseudogene. The CDR3 spans 16 residues. CDR3 DNA sequence: TGTGCAAGTCGCTTAGCGGGACAGGGGACAAATCAGCCCCAGCATTTT. This translates into CASRLAGQGTNQPQHF.

Only a few counts were recorded for this clone. The rearrangement links TRBV18 to TRBJ1-2; D is unclear. Trimming cost V 1 base and J 4 bases, with 16 bases left between them. Germline CDR1 and CDR2: KGHSH and LQKENI. The CDR3 has 16 residues. CDR3 in DNA: TGTGCCAGCTCACCACGAGGTAGAGGGATGGCCTATGGCTACACCTTC. Translating gives CASSPRGRGMAYGYTF.

This chain links TRBV7-5 with TRBJ2-7. TRBV7-5 represents a pseudogene. The CDR3 loop spans 13 amino acids. As DNA, the CDR3 is TGTGCCAGCGGGGCAGCCTACGGGTACGAGCAGTACTTC. The encoded protein is CASGAAYGYEQYF.

The chain is built from TRBV5-1 and TRBJ2-5; tentatively, D is TRBD2 (6 bases). Germline V gene data show CDR1 as SGHRS and CDR2 as YFSETQ. The CDR3 is 15 amino acids. V lost 0 bases to trimming and J lost 5 bases, with 14 bases between them. This chain's CDR3 is CASSLVPGTGETQYF. CDR3 DNA sequence: TGCGCCAGCAGCTTGGTCCCTGGGACTGGGGAGACCCAGTACTTC.

The chain combines TRBV7-8 with TRBJ1-1; TRBD1 aligns across 8 bases. V was clipped by 1 base and J by 11 bases; unmatched bases: 6. The CDR3 is 13 amino acids. CDR1 and CDR2 (germline): SGHVS, FQNEAQ. This CDR3 reads CASSLGLQGAAFF. CDR3 bases: TGTGCCAGCAGCTTAGGCCTTCAGGGGGCCGCTTTCTTT.